This section outlines one T cell receptor (beta chain) sequence together with its context. This sample is drawn from a study of blood T cell repertoires in COVID-19. Method: immunoSEQ multiplex PCR; TCRdb's copy keeps in-frame clones and lacks some. The sample consists of approximately 200,000 clones, 75% to 90% of them appearing once. Participants were aged roughly 18 to 89 years from around 26 US areas. Germline V gives CDR1 SGHNT, CDR2 YYREEE (reference sequence). V was pared by 0 bases and J by 8 bases, with 8 bases between. The CDR3 loop spans 12 amino acids. The TCR was taken from a woman aged 25 to 39 who had recovered from COVID-19. The sample consisted of PBMCs or T cells enriched from blood (not recorded which). This chain connects TRBV5-4 to TRBJ1-1; D unresolved. CDR3 bases: TGTGCCAGCAGCTTGGGGGAGGGCGAAGCTTTCTTT. Translating gives CASSLGEGEAFF.